This T cell receptor beta chain was sequenced in a study of blood T cell repertoires in COVID-19. The V end was cut by 3 bases, the J end by 4 bases, with 6 bases between. This CDR3 has 12 amino acids. Germline V gives CDR1 SGHDN, CDR2 FVKESK. Some clones are missing from TCRdb's copy, which holds only in-frame ones; the method was immunoSEQ multiplex PCR. The sample contains about 82,000 clones, approximately 82% of which appear only once. The receptor was isolated from an older woman with acute or convalescent COVID-19. Sequenced material: peripheral blood. This chain connects TRBV14 to TRBJ1-1; D gene uncertain. The CDR3 bases are TGTGCCAGCAGCCATCCCGGCACTGAAGCTTTCTTT. This sequence encodes CASSHPGTEAFF.